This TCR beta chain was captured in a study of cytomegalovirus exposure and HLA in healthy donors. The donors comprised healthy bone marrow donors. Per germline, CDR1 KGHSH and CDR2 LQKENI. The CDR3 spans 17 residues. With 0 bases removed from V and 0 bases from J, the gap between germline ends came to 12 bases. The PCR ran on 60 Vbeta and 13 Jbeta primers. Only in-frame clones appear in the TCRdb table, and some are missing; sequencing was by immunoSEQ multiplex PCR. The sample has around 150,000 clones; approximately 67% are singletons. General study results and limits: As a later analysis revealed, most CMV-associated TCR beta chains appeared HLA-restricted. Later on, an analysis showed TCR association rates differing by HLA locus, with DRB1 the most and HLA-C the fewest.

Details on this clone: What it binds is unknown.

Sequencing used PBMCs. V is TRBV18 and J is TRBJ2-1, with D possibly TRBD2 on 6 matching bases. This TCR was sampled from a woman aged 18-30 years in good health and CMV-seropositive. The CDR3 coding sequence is TGTGCCAGCTCACCACCAGGCGGGGTGTCCTCCTACAATGAGCAGTTCTTC. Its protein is CASSPPGGVSSYNEQFF.